These 29 T cell receptor beta chains were sequenced from one sample in a study of OX40 agonist ivuxolimab in advanced cancers. Sequencing was performed with immunoSEQ multiplex PCR; in TCRdb, only in-frame clones are kept and a portion is missing. The sample records 65,000 to 75,000 clones, approximately 87% being singletons. The source material was CD4+ or CD8+ T cells sorted from blood, sampled in a trial of the OX40 agonist ivuxolimab. Receptor source: an adult with an advanced solid tumor such as melanoma, head and neck, liver or kidney cancer.

V usage is TRBV10-3 and J usage is TRBJ2-3; D is uncertain. The V end lost 6 bases, the J end lost 6 bases, and 7 bases lay between the germline ends. CDR3 size: 11 residues. Looked up from germline, CDR1 is ENHRY and CDR2 is SYGVKD. This CDR3 is CAIRKADTQYF. As DNA, the CDR3 is TGTGCCATCAGGAAGGCGGATACGCAGTATTTT.

The chain carries TRBV28 and TRBJ1-1, with 10 positions matching TRBD1. Per germline, CDR1 MDHEN and CDR2 SYDVKM. With V trimmed by 11 bases and J by 2 bases, 2 bases remained unmatched. CDR3 length: 12 amino acids. This CDR3 is CAGTGANTEAFF. The CDR3 bases are TGTGCCGGGACAGGGGCCAACACTGAAGCTTTCTTT.

The V and J genes are TRBV27 and TRBJ2-7, with D perhaps matching TRBD1 (6 bases). V lost 6 bases and J 1 base, leaving 13 bases between the germline ends. The germline V gene encodes CDR1 MNHEY and CDR2 SMNVEV (reference sequence). The CDR3 covers 14 residues. CDR3 protein: CASRPTGTSYEQYF. CDR3 sequence (DNA): TGTGCCAGCAGGCCGACAGGTACTTCCTACGAGCAGTACTTC.

The rearrangement joins TRBV18 to TRBJ1-2; D might be TRBD1 (6 bases). CDR1 is KGHSH, CDR2 LQKENI, per germline. The germline V and J ends were trimmed by 3 bases and 11 bases, with 16 bases remaining between them. This CDR3 comprises 13 residues. CDR3 protein: CASSPGRDTDYTF. DNA of the CDR3: TGTGCCAGCTCACCTGGCCGGGACACCGATTACACCTTC. The full variable domain, with the rest looked up from reference TRBV18 and TRBJ1-2, is NAGVMQNPRHLVRRRGQEARLRCSPMKGHSHVYWYRQLPEEGLKFMVYLQKENIIDESGMPKERFSAEFPKEGPSILRIQQVVRGDSAAYFCASSPGRDTDYTFGSGTRLTVV.

This chain joins TRBV9 and TRBJ2-2, with a weak D call TRBD2 (6 bases). CDR1 and CDR2 from the germline V gene are SGDLS and YYNGEE. Trimming cost V 2 bases and J 0 bases, with 11 bases left between them. The CDR3 has 16 residues. CDR3 sequence reads: CASSVTAGPNTGELFF. The CDR3 DNA reads as TGTGCCAGCAGCGTTACAGCGGGCCCGAACACCGGGGAGCTGTTTTTT.

The V gene is TRBV2, the J gene TRBJ1-5; possible D gene TRBD1, 5 bases. The CDR3 runs 14 residues. V was pared by 4 bases and J by 6 bases, with 13 bases between. CDR1 is SNHLY and CDR2 is FYNNEI in the germline V gene. The CDR3 region has the DNA TGTGCCAGCAGTGCTGAACAGGTAACTCAGCCCCAGCATTTT. Its protein is CASSAEQVTQPQHF.

The rearrangement uses TRBV28 and TRBJ2-1, with TRBD1 identical over 8 bases. CDR3 length equals 14 residues. Germline V gene data show CDR1 as MDHEN and CDR2 as SYDVKM. The trim removed 7 bases at V and 5 bases at J, leaving 7 bases unmatched. The CDR3 DNA is TGTGCCAGCACCCCAAGCAGGGGGCACAATGAGCAGTTCTTC. Translated, it gives CASTPSRGHNEQFF.

This clone was seen a few times. V is TRBV29-1 and J is TRBJ2-7; 8 bases line up with TRBD1. This CDR3 region has 12 residues. Germline V gene data show CDR1 as SQVTM and CDR2 as ANQGSEA. Trimming at V came to 8 bases and at J to 9 bases, leaving 12 bases not matched to a gene. The CDR3, as DNA: TGCAGCTTCTTTGGACAGGGCCCCTTGCAGTACTTC. As protein: CSFFGQGPLQYF.

V and J are TRBV7-9 and TRBJ2-3; tentative D call: TRBD2 (6 bases). Trimming pared 2 bases from V and 9 bases from J, leaving 24 bases between. CDR1 SEHNR and CDR2 FQNEAQ come from the germline V gene (reference sequence). The CDR3 has 17 amino acids. The CDR3 nucleotides are TGTGCCAGCAGCTTAAGGAGGGGCCAGGATAGGTATGGGACGCAGTATTTT. As protein: CASSLRRGQDRYGTQYF.

This rearrangement joins TRBV18 to TRBJ2-5; 9 nucleotides line up with TRBD2. Germline lookup yields CDR1 KGHSH and CDR2 LQKENI. This CDR3 has 14 residues. The V and J ends lost 1 base and 4 bases, in that order; junction bases with no gene match: 1. The CDR3 region is CASSPLAGAETQYF. CDR3 coding DNA: TGTGCCAGCTCACCACTAGCGGGAGCAGAGACCCAGTACTTC.

This clone turned up a few times. The V and J genes are TRBV7-9 and TRBJ2-7; 7 bases are a match to TRBD1. The CDR3 covers 14 residues. With 6 bases clipped from V and 1 base from J, the junction kept 6 bases outside the gene matches. Germline loops: CDR1 SEHNR, CDR2 FQNEAQ (reference sequence). The CDR3 coding sequence is TGTGCCAGCAGACGCGGACAGGAGTCCTACGAGCAGTACTTC. Translation: CASRRGQESYEQYF.

This chain joins TRBV19 and TRBJ2-2; 9 bases map to TRBD2. CDR3 length equals 18 residues. The V and J ends lost 3 bases and 1 base, in that order; junction bases with no gene match: 9. Germline V gene sequence: CDR1 LNHDA, CDR2 SQIVND (reference sequence). CDR3 DNA sequence: TGTGCCAGTAGTATTGGCCTAGCGGGAACTCGGAACACCGGGGAGCTGTTTTTT. Protein product: CASSIGLAGTRNTGELFF.

V is TRBV6-1 and J is TRBJ1-4; 11 positions agree with TRBD1. In germline, CDR1 is MNHNS, CDR2 SASEGT. The CDR3 is 14 residues long. With 5 bases clipped from V and 7 bases from J, the junction kept 3 bases outside the gene matches. CDR3 DNA: TGTGCCAGCAGTCGGGACAGGGGGACTGAAAAACTGTTTTTT. This encodes CASSRDRGTEKLFF.

The chain carries TRBV5-5 and TRBJ2-7; D is perhaps TRBD1 or TRBD2 (6 bases each). V was pared by 1 base and J by 7 bases, with 15 bases between. This CDR3 has 14 residues. CDR1 is SGHKS, CDR2 YYEKEE, per germline (reference sequence). CDR3 in amino acids: CASSLRGPRWEQYF. As DNA, the CDR3 is TGTGCCAGCAGCTTGCGGGGGCCCCGGTGGGAGCAGTACTTC.

The chain couples TRBV10-2 to TRBJ2-3, with TRBD1 identical over 7 bases. This CDR3 has 15 amino acids. The junction had 8 bases not matched to a gene; V was cut back by 2 bases and J by 6 bases. Germline V lookup: CDR1 WSHSY, CDR2 SAAADI. CDR3 loop: CASSEGGQVRDTQYF. The DNA for the CDR3 is TGCGCCAGCAGTGAGGGCGGACAGGTGCGGGATACGCAGTATTTT.

This clone was observed a few times. CDR3 residues: CASSSEVGQFF. CDR3 nucleotides: TGTGCCAGCAGCTCCGAGGTAGGGCAGTTCTTC. J is TRBJ2-1 and V is TRBV5-6; no clear D gene. The CDR3 covers 11 residues. The V gene's germline CDR1 is SGHDT and CDR2 YYEEEE. The germline V and J ends were trimmed by 3 bases and 12 bases, with 10 bases remaining between them.

This clone came up a few times. The V call is TRBV28, the J call TRBJ2-4, with D possibly being TRBD1 (5 bases). Germline-derived CDR1 and CDR2 are MDHEN and SYDVKM. V was shortened by 7 bases and J by 0 bases, with 19 bases between the two germline ends. The CDR3 is made up of 17 amino acids. CDR3 in amino acids: CASTTGALGLAKNIQYF. CDR3 DNA sequence: TGTGCCAGCACCACCGGAGCCCTGGGGCTAGCCAAAAACATTCAGTACTTC.

The chain has TRBV28 and TRBJ1-2, with 11 bases fitting TRBD1. J gave up 1 base and V 6 bases, and 7 bases lay outside the gene matches. This CDR3 is built from 16 residues. Germline values: CDR1 MDHEN, CDR2 SYDVKM. CDR3 residues: CASSYGQGAGNYGYTF. The CDR3 DNA sequence: TGTGCCAGCAGCTACGGACAGGGGGCCGGTAACTATGGCTACACCTTC.

This clone was counted once. The chain employs TRBV4-2 and TRBJ1-5, with a weak D call TRBD1 (6 bases). Germline V CDR1 and CDR2: LGHNA, YNFKEQ. V lost 6 bases and J lost 3, with 9 bases in between. The CDR3 consists of 13 residues. As DNA, the CDR3 is TGTGCCAGCAGAGGGGACATCAATCAGCCCCAGCATTTT. It is translated as CASRGDINQPQHF.

The chain employs TRBV5-1 and TRBJ2-1; D remains unclear. V lost 0 bases, J lost 7 bases, and 8 bases lay in between. The V gene's germline CDR1 is SGHRS and CDR2 YFSETQ. This CDR3 spans 13 amino acids. Here the CDR3 reads CASSLGPANEQFF. The DNA for the CDR3 is TGCGCCAGCAGCTTGGGGCCAGCTAATGAGCAGTTCTTC.

This sequence joins TRBV10-3 and TRBJ2-1; maybe TRBD2 (5 bases). This CDR3 is 15 amino acids long. In germline, CDR1 is ENHRY, CDR2 SYGVKD. V dropped 0 bases and J dropped 7 bases, with 13 bases sitting between them. The CDR3 nucleotides read TGTGCCATCAGTGAGTCGACGGGGAGAACGAATGAGCAGTTCTTC. Protein product: CAISESTGRTNEQFF.

CDR3 coding DNA: TGTGCCAGTAGTTCCTCTAGCGGGAGCTTTACGTATGAGCAGTTCTTC. This sequence encodes CASSSSSGSFTYEQFF. The chain links TRBV19 to TRBJ2-1; TRBD2 matches 10 bases. The CDR3 runs 16 residues. CDR1 LNHDA and CDR2 SQIVND come from the germline V gene (reference sequence). V trimming: 5 bases; J trimming: 8 bases; junction bases outside the gene matches: 12.

The V gene is TRBV5-4, the J gene TRBJ1-1, with TRBD1 as a possible D gene (6 bases). CDR1 is SGHNT, CDR2 YYREEE, per germline (reference sequence). V gave up 4 bases and J gave up 3 bases, with 16 bases separating them. The CDR3 runs 15 residues. The CDR3 nucleotides read TGTGCCAGCAGCCCTATTGAGGGGGAATACACTGAAGCTTTCTTT. Translation gives CASSPIEGEYTEAFF.

The J gene is TRBJ2-3, the V gene TRBV5-1; a possible D gene is TRBD1 (5 bases). CDR1 and CDR2 from the germline V gene are SGHRS and YFSETQ. The V and J ends lost 0 bases and 5 bases respectively, with 10 bases between them. CDR3 length: 14 amino acids. As DNA, the CDR3 is TGCGCCAGCAGCTTGGAGGGGTCGGGAGATACGCAGTATTTT. Protein product: CASSLEGSGDTQYF.

This sequence joins TRBV7-9 and TRBJ2-2; 8 positions agree with TRBD1. V lost 5 bases to trimming and J lost 5 bases; unmatched junction nucleotides: 4. CDR1 and CDR2 (germline): SEHNR, FQNEAQ (reference sequence). The CDR3 has 14 amino acids. The CDR3 spells CASSIWTGTGELFF. In nucleotides, the CDR3 is TGTGCCAGCAGCATATGGACAGGGACCGGGGAGCTGTTTTTT.

The chain carries TRBV7-2 and TRBJ2-1, with D tentatively TRBD2 (6 bases). The germline gives CDR1 SGHTA, CDR2 FQGNSA. The V end lost 1 base, the J end lost 2 bases, and 12 bases lay between the germline ends. The CDR3 contains 16 residues. CDR3 in DNA: TGTGCCAGCAGCTTAGTGATGGCGGGACCCTACAATGAGCAGTTCTTC. Encoded protein: CASSLVMAGPYNEQFF.

This clone was seen just once. This CDR3 reads CASSLADRGGEQYF. The CDR3 DNA sequence: TGTGCCAGCAGCTTAGCGGACAGGGGAGGCGAGCAGTACTTC. This chain links TRBV7-9 with TRBJ2-5; 9 nucleotides match TRBD1. The tail of the sequence fits TRBJ2-7 better, so the J call may be wrong. The CDR3 spans 14 residues. Germline V gene data show CDR1 as SEHNR and CDR2 as FQNEAQ (reference sequence).

The chain has TRBV25-1 and TRBJ2-3, with 11 nucleotides matching TRBD2. The CDR3 has 17 amino acids. Germline-derived CDR1 and CDR2 are MGHDK and SYGVNS. The V and J ends lost 5 bases and 2 bases, in that order; junction bases with no gene match: 9. The CDR3 nucleotides read TGTGCCAGCAGTACTCTAGCGGGAGGATTTTTCACAGATACGCAGTATTTT. Its translation: CASSTLAGGFFTDTQYF.

The chain recombines TRBV7-2 with TRBJ2-7, with D perhaps matching TRBD2 (7 bases). The CDR3 sequence is 13 residues long. The germline V gene has CDR1 SGHTA and CDR2 FQGNSA. Between the trimmed V and J ends, which lost 5 bases and 7 bases, there was a span of 15 bases. DNA of the CDR3: TGTGCCAGCAGCCCGGCGGGGGCGCGTGAGCAGTACTTC. It specifies CASSPAGAREQYF.